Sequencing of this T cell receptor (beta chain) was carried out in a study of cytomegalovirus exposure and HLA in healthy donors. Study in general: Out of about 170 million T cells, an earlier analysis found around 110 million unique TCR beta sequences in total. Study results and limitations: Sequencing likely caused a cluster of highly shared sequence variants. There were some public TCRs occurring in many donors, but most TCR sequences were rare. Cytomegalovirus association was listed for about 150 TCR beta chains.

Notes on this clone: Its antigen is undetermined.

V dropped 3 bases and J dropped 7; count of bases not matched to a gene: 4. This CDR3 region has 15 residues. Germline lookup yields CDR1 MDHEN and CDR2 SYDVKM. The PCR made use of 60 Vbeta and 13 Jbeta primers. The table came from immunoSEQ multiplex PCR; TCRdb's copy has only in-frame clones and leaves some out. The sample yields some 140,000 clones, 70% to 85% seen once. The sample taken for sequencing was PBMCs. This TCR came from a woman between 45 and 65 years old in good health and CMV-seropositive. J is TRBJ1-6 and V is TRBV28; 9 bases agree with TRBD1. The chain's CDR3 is CASSFRQGVNSPLHF. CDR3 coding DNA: TGTGCCAGCAGTTTCAGACAGGGGGTAAATTCACCCCTCCACTTT.